These 8 T cell receptor beta chains were sequenced from one sample in a study of radiotherapy plus CTLA-4 blockade in lung cancer. Libraries were prepared by immunoSEQ multiplex PCR; TCRdb keeps only in-frame clonotypes and omits some of them. The table has some 49,000 clones, about 85% seen once. Sequences were derived from peripheral blood, sampled from a patient treated with radiotherapy plus ipilimumab. These receptors were obtained from a human donor with non-small cell lung cancer whose response to radiotherapy plus ipilimumab could not be evaluated.

The table lists this clone with a count of one. The genes are TRBV15 and TRBJ2-3, with a weak D call TRBD1 (5 bases). The length of the CDR3 is 16 residues. Per germline, CDR1 LNHNV and CDR2 YYDKDF (reference sequence). V lost 1 base and J 5 bases, leaving 16 bases between the germline ends. CDR3 sequence (DNA): TGTGCCACCAGCAGAGTGGGTCAGGGTCCGGGAGATACGCAGTATTTT. Its protein is CATSRVGQGPGDTQYF. Full variable domain (rest looked up from reference TRBV15 and TRBJ2-3): DAMVIQNPRYQVTQFGKPVTLSCSQTLNHNVMYWYQQKSSQAPKLLFHYYDKDFNNEADTPDNFQSRRPNTSFCFLDIRSPGLGDTAMYLCATSRVGQGPGDTQYFGPGTRLTVL.

Only one count was recorded for this clone. The junction shows a germline mismatch at one end, possibly a read error. The chain is built from TRBV7-7 and TRBJ2-3; D gene ambiguous. This CDR3 comprises 14 residues. Germline loops: CDR1 SSHAT, CDR2 FNYEAQ (reference sequence). CDR3 protein: CASSSGVETDTQYF. Here the CDR3 DNA reads TGTGCTAGCAGCTCGGGTGTTGAGACAGATACGCAGTATTTT.

This clone was seen a handful of times. CDR3 coding DNA: TGCAGCGTTGAAATGCTAGGGGGTTACGAGCAGTACTTC. It specifies CSVEMLGGYEQYF. The chain carries TRBV29-1 and TRBJ2-7; tentatively, D is TRBD1 (6 bases). The CDR3 length is 13 residues. CDR1 and CDR2 from the germline V gene are SQVTM and ANQGSEA. V lost 2 bases and J 4 bases, leaving 12 bases between the germline ends.

This clone was recorded only once. The V and J genes are TRBV18 and TRBJ2-7, with a possible D match to TRBD1 (6 bases). Germline assignment: CDR1 KGHSH and CDR2 LQKENI. The V gene lost 2 bases and the J gene lost 5 bases, with 10 bases spanning the gap. CDR3 length equals 13 residues. CDR3 sequence: CASSPNRDNEQYF. In DNA form, the CDR3 reads TGTGCCAGCTCACCAAACCGGGACAACGAGCAGTACTTC.

The chain has TRBV29-1 and TRBJ2-3; 16 bases align to TRBD2. Losses at the gene ends were 7 bases for V and 1 base for J; bases not matched to a gene: 8. Germline V gene lookup returns CDR1 SQVTM and CDR2 ANQGSEA. The CDR3 covers 17 residues. CDR3 protein: CSGRGTSGRGGTDTQYF. Here the CDR3 DNA reads TGCAGCGGAAGGGGGACTAGCGGGAGGGGGGGCACAGATACGCAGTATTTT.

The V call is TRBV28, the J call TRBJ1-1, with no clear D. The CDR3 runs to 11 residues. The germline V and J ends were trimmed by 3 bases and 8 bases, with 7 bases remaining between them. Germline CDR1 is MDHEN and CDR2 is SYDVKM. CDR3 bases: TGTGCCAGCAGTTTCGATGAGGAAGCTTTCTTT. Its protein product is CASSFDEEAFF.

The CDR3 spells CASSMSAGANSNQPQHF. CDR3 nucleotides: TGTGCCAGTAGTATGTCGGCAGGGGCTAATAGCAATCAGCCCCAGCATTTT. The chain is built from TRBV19 and TRBJ1-5; a weak D match, TRBD1 (6 bases). Germline CDR1 and CDR2: LNHDA and SQIVND (reference sequence). There are 17 residues in the CDR3. The V end was cut by 3 bases, the J end by 0 bases, with 15 bases between. The full variable domain, rest sourced from reference TRBV19 and TRBJ1-5, is DGGITQSPKYLFRKEGQNVTLSCEQNLNHDAMYWYRQDPGQGLRLIYYSQIVNDFQKGDIAEGYSVSREKKESFPLTVTSAQKNPTAFYLCASSMSAGANSNQPQHFGDGTRLSIL.

This rearrangement joins TRBV7-9 to TRBJ1-5, with a tentative D call TRBD1 (5 bases). The CDR3 runs to 15 residues. Between the trimmed V and J ends, which lost 2 bases and 1 base, there was a span of 9 bases. Germline assignment: CDR1 SEHNR and CDR2 FQNEAQ (reference sequence). In nucleotides, the CDR3 is TGTGCCAGCAGCTTAAATGGGGCGAGCAATCAGCCCCAGCATTTT. It translates to CASSLNGASNQPQHF. Full variable domain (outside the CDR3, taken from reference TRBV7-9 and TRBJ1-5): DTGVSQNPRHKITKRGQNVTFRCDPISEHNRLYWYRQTLGQGPEFLTYFQNEAQLEKSRLLSDRFSAERPKGSFSTLEIQRTEQGDSAMYLCASSLNGASNQPQHFGDGTRLSIL.